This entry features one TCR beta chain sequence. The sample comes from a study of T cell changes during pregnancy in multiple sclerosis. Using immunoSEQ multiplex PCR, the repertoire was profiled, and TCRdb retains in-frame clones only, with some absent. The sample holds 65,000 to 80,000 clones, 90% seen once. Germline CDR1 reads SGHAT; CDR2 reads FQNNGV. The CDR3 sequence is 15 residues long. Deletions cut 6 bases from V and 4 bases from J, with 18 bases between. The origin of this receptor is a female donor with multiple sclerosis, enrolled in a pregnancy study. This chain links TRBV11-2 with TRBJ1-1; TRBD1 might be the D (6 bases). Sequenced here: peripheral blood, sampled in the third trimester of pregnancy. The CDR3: CASRYSTQGATEAFF. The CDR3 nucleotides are TGTGCCAGCAGATACAGCACACAGGGCGCCACTGAAGCTTTCTTT.